The entry that follows covers one TCR beta chain sequence. Antigen: not known. Libraries were prepared by immunoSEQ multiplex PCR; TCRdb keeps only in-frame clonotypes and omits some of them. The repertoire has roughly 100,000 clones, approximately 94% of them found once; the top ten carry around 2%. These data are taken from a study of PD-1 blockade in classical Hodgkin lymphoma. Overall study results and limits: It was among complete responders that baseline diversity resembled that of newly diagnosed patients. At baseline, newly diagnosed patients reportedly showed less TCR diversity than healthy donors.

The time point is: cycle 4 day 1 (C4D1), after five to seven weeks of nivolumab. Each patient relapsed following autologous stem cell transplantation, and prior brentuximab vedotin exposure differed. The CDR3 is made up of 13 amino acids. Trimming pared 6 bases from V and 4 bases from J, leaving 10 bases between. CDR1 SNHLY and CDR2 FYNNEI come from the germline V gene. The chain links TRBV2 to TRBJ1-5; D is uncertain. This TCR was recovered from a human donor with classical Hodgkin lymphoma. Specimen: peripheral blood mononuclear cells (PBMCs), collected before the fourth cycle of nivolumab. CDR3 residues: CASRTTRNQPQHF. The CDR3, as DNA: TGTGCCAGCAGGACAACTAGAAATCAGCCCCAGCATTTT.